This T cell receptor beta chain was sequenced in a study of beta chain features in type 1 diabetes. With V trimmed by 1 base and J by 9 bases, 8 bases remained unmatched. The CDR3 is 15 residues long. CDR1 MNHNS and CDR2 SASEGT come from the germline V gene. The authors reverse transcribed all of the isolated RNA, so sequencing captured expressed TCRB transcripts. Clones were read by immunoSEQ multiplex PCR, and TCRdb kept only the in-frame ones, dropping some. The profile covers hundreds of thousands of clones, with roughly 12% appearing a single time and 0.022% taken by the ten largest. Notes on this clone: Its target is unknown.

Study conclusions and caveats: The study found moderately but significantly shorter TCRB CDR3s in all four CD4+ subsets of Type 1 diabetes patients. Junctions at VDJ sites from type 1 diabetes patients had fewer insertions and more deletions.

The V call is TRBV6-1, the J call TRBJ2-1, with 8 bases aligning to TRBD1. Sequencing was performed on naive CD4+ T cells from blood. The sequence came from a man aged 18 to 29 with type 1 diabetes. The CDR3 protein is CASSEGTGYLAEQFF. The CDR3 DNA reads TGTGCCAGCAGTGAAGGGACAGGGTACCTCGCTGAGCAGTTCTTC.